This T cell receptor (beta chain) was recorded in a study of CD8 T cells in Susac syndrome. Random-hexamer reverse transcription was applied to roughly 0.45 to 1 ug RNA. TCRdb reanalysed the immunoSEQ multiplex PCR reads using MiXCR and keeps one entry per CDR3 protein. The table records approximately 120,000 distinct CDR3 sequences, around 94% of them present only once. Healthy donors served as the controls. They were matched for age and sex. Trimming took 2 bases from V and 6 from J, leaving 8 bases between them. CDR3 length equals 12 residues. CDR1 SGHTA and CDR2 FQGNSA come from the germline V gene.

The chain couples TRBV7-2 to TRBJ2-7, with no clear D. Sequenced sample: CD4+ T cells from PBMCs. The receptor's source is a human donor in good health. In DNA form, the CDR3 reads TGTGCCAGCAGCTTAAGGGAAGGCGAGCAGTACTTC. This encodes CASSLREGEQYF. Full variable domain (remainder filled in from reference TRBV7-2 and TRBJ2-7): GAGVSQSPSNKVTEKGKDVELRCDPISGHTALYWYRQSLGQGLEFLIYFQGNSAPDKSGLPSDRFSAERTGGSVSTLTIQRTQQEDSAVYLCASSLREGEQYFGPGTRLTVT.